This T cell receptor (beta chain) was observed in a study of blood T cell repertoires in COVID-19. Looking at the study overall: Researchers got acute and convalescent COVID-19 samples from the United States, Italy and Spain. T cells, B-cell-depleted T cells, or PBMCs provided the cDNA or gDNA that served as material.

V was pared by 0 bases and J by 4 bases, with 7 bases between. From germline, CDR1 is SGHRS and CDR2 YFSETQ. CDR3 size: 14 residues. How the authors handled the data: It was from reference gene primer amplification that nucleated cell counts were estimated. Libraries were prepared by immunoSEQ multiplex PCR; TCRdb keeps only in-frame clonotypes and omits some of them. The DNA was the basis for D and trimming; V, J and clone size are from that table. The sample lists about 24,000 clones, 81% occurring once. This receptor was identified in a man between 65 and 85 years old with acute or convalescent COVID-19. The sequencing input was peripheral blood. The chain recombines TRBV5-1 with TRBJ1-4; possible D gene TRBD1, 5 bases. The CDR3 spells CASSLAGGNEKLFF. The CDR3 DNA reads TGCGCCAGCAGCTTGGCCGGGGGTAATGAAAAACTGTTTTTT.